One sample yielded the 19 T cell receptor beta chains listed below, sequenced in a study of T-cell reconstitution after alpha-beta-depleted transplantation in children. As it was prepared, the TCRbeta library received unique molecular identifiers. TCRdb independently ran MiXCR on the PCR reads; one entry per CDR3 protein. Of a few hundred thousand distinct CDR3 sequences listed, more than 20% are singletons. This specimen was PBMCs, mostly from graft donor cells, taken 360 days after TCRalphabeta/CD19-depleted stem cell transplant. These TCRs come from a female patient aged 2-10 years who had a stem cell transplant for congenital amegakaryocytic thrombocytopenia, so the T cells may come from the graft donor.

This clonotype showed up many times. This chain links TRBV3-1 with TRBJ2-1; D call uncertain. The germline CDR1 and CDR2 sequences are LGHDT and YNNKEL (reference sequence). V was trimmed by 3 bases and J by 6 bases, leaving 6 bases between them. This CDR3 contains 12 residues. In DNA form, the CDR3 reads TGTGCCAGCAGCCACTACTTCAATGAGCAGTTCTTC. It translates to CASSHYFNEQFF.

In this sample, this clonotype turned up a few times. The CDR3: CASKFPGLAGGRNEQFF. DNA of the CDR3: TGCGCCAGCAAGTTTCCGGGACTAGCGGGGGGCAGAAATGAGCAGTTCTTC. The V and J genes are TRBV5-1 and TRBJ2-1, with TRBD2 identical over 15 bases. V gave up 6 bases and J gave up 7 bases; unmatched junction bases: 11. Germline CDR1 is SGHRS and CDR2 is YFSETQ. The CDR3 spans 17 residues.

The chain has TRBV2 and TRBJ2-3; the D gene is possibly TRBD1 (6 bases). CDR1 and CDR2 from the germline V gene are SNHLY and FYNNEI. V lost 9 bases, J lost 1 base, and 11 bases lay in between. CDR3 size: 13 residues. The CDR3: CASLRQGTDTQYF. DNA of the CDR3: TGTGCCAGTCTAAGACAGGGCACAGATACGCAGTATTTT.

The chain is built from TRBV12-3 or TRBV12-4 and TRBJ1-5, with 9 bases that match TRBD1. This CDR3 comprises 15 residues. Unmatched junction bases numbered 13, after V lost 5 bases and J lost 11 bases. CDR3 DNA: TGTGCCAGCAGTGCTCCGGGACAGGGCCTCAAGGCCCAGCATTTT. Its protein is CASSAPGQGLKAQHF.

This clonotype was counted only a few times. This chain connects TRBV5-1 to TRBJ2-7; tentative D call: TRBD1 (6 bases). CDR3 length: 15 residues. V shed 0 bases and J shed 2 bases, with 12 bases lying between them. Per germline, CDR1 SGHRS and CDR2 YFSETQ. As DNA, the CDR3 is TGCGCCAGCAGCTTGGCTCTCGGACAGCCCTACGAGCAGTACTTC. As protein: CASSLALGQPYEQYF.

This clonotype was found a few times. The chain has TRBV27 and TRBJ1-3; perhaps TRBD1 as D (6 bases). Trimming removed 7 bases at V and 2 bases at J, with 9 bases between. CDR3 length equals 13 residues. Germline lookup yields CDR1 MNHEY and CDR2 SMNVEV (reference sequence). CDR3 sequence: CASTNRAGNTIYF. CDR3 nucleotide sequence: TGTGCCAGCACCAACAGGGCTGGAAACACCATATATTTT.

There are a few counts of this clonotype. V gene TRBV6-2 or TRBV6-3 combines with J gene TRBJ1-1; D remains unclear. Trimming stripped 6 bases from V and 1 base from J, with 12 bases between. The CDR3 runs to 14 residues. Germline V gene sequence: CDR1 MNHEY, CDR2 SVGEGT. CDR3 DNA: TGTGCCAGCAGACCTGGACGGAAGAACACTGAAGCTTTCTTT. It translates to CASRPGRKNTEAFF.

The chain employs TRBV4-2 and TRBJ2-1, with D hard to call. Between the trimmed V and J ends, which lost 4 bases and 5 bases, there was a span of 18 bases. This CDR3 has 16 amino acids. Germline lookup yields CDR1 LGHNA and CDR2 YNFKEQ. CDR3 sequence reads: CASSPWVRNQDNEQFF. Written as DNA, the CDR3 is TGTGCCAGCAGCCCCTGGGTGCGGAATCAGGACAATGAGCAGTTCTTC.

The J gene is TRBJ1-3, the V gene TRBV4-1, with D tentatively TRBD1 (5 bases). The CDR3 runs to 18 residues. The germline V and J ends were trimmed by 1 base and 4 bases, with 20 bases remaining between them. In germline, CDR1 is MGHRA, CDR2 YSYEKL. CDR3 coding DNA: TGCGCCAGCAGCCAAGTTGGGGGTCTGGCCGGGTTCGGAAACACCATATATTTT. As protein: CASSQVGGLAGFGNTIYF.

This clonotype was picked up one time. The chain couples TRBV4-1 to TRBJ2-1; D remains ambiguous. CDR1 and CDR2 (germline): MGHRA, YSYEKL. There are 14 residues in the CDR3. V was pared by 3 bases and J by 10 bases, with 16 bases between. CDR3 nucleotide sequence: TGCGCCAGCAGCCATCCACGACCATATGCGGAGCAGTTCTTC. This translates into CASSHPRPYAEQFF.

This clonotype was picked up a small number of times. The chain employs TRBV12-3 or TRBV12-4 and TRBJ2-3; no clear D. With 4 bases removed from V and 6 bases from J, the gap between germline ends came to 8 bases. The CDR3 contains 12 residues. The CDR3 nucleotides read TGTGCCAGCAGTTCTAGAAGGGATACGCAGTATTTT. Protein: CASSSRRDTQYF.

This clonotype was seen a handful of times. V usage is TRBV29-1 and J usage is TRBJ2-2; 7 bases are a match to TRBD2. J was trimmed by 2 bases and V by 4 bases; bases with no gene match: 4. The germline CDR1 and CDR2 sequences are SQVTM and ANQGSEA. The CDR3 extends over 14 amino acids. CDR3 amino acids: CSVGRGVNTGELFF. Written as DNA, the CDR3 is TGCAGCGTTGGTCGGGGGGTCAACACCGGGGAGCTGTTTTTT.

The J gene is TRBJ2-3, the V gene TRBV20-1; 12 nucleotides agree with TRBD1. V shed 7 bases, J shed 4 bases, and the junction held 9 bases outside the gene matches. Germline CDR1 is DFQATT and CDR2 is SNEGSKA (reference sequence). The CDR3 covers 15 residues. The CDR3: CSVRKGTGGPDTQYF. The CDR3 region has the DNA TGCAGTGTCAGGAAAGGGACAGGGGGCCCAGATACGCAGTATTTT.

The table lists this clonotype with many counts. V and J are TRBV29-1 and TRBJ2-1; D ambiguous. V lost 6 bases and J lost 6, with 12 bases in between. This CDR3 has 12 residues. Germline V gives CDR1 SQVTM, CDR2 ANQGSEA. CDR3 in amino acids: CSVRGPTNEQFF. In DNA, the CDR3 is TGCAGCGTCCGAGGTCCTACCAATGAGCAGTTCTTC.

V is TRBV4-3 and J is TRBJ2-1; 14 bases are a match to TRBD2. Per germline, CDR1 LGHNA and CDR2 YSLEER. V lost 4 bases, J lost 4 bases, and 12 bases stayed unmatched. CDR3 length equals 19 residues. CDR3 residues: CASSPGWGLAGEGYNEQFF. The DNA of the CDR3 is TGCGCCAGCAGCCCAGGTTGGGGACTAGCGGGAGAGGGGTACAATGAGCAGTTCTTC.

There are many counts of this clonotype. The CDR3 region is CASSQDREVRDGTGELFF. In nucleotides, the CDR3 is TGCGCCAGCAGCCAAGATAGAGAGGTCAGGGATGGGACCGGGGAGCTGTTTTTT. V usage is TRBV4-3 and J usage is TRBJ2-2; weak D call: TRBD1 (5 bases). V lost 0 bases and J 5 bases, leaving 19 bases between the germline ends. Germline V CDR1 and CDR2: LGHNA, YSLEER. This CDR3 region has 18 residues.

To note about this clonotype: One end of the junction fails to match germline, which may point to a read error. V gene TRBV20-1 combines with J gene TRBJ2-2, with D perhaps matching TRBD2 (7 bases). Germline CDR1 and CDR2: DFQATT and SNEGSKA (reference sequence). The length of the CDR3 is 17 residues. The CDR3 spells CSASDGGRGGDTGELFF. DNA of the CDR3: TGCAGTGCTAGTGACGGGGGGCGCGGCGGGGACACCGGCGAGCTGTTTTTT.

The chain links TRBV7-9 to TRBJ2-7; D unresolved. The ends were cut back, 1 base at V and 5 bases at J, with 9 bases in the middle. The germline gives CDR1 SEHNR, CDR2 FQNEAQ (reference sequence). This CDR3 region has 13 residues. The CDR3 DNA reads TGTGCCAGCAGCTTAGATGAGGCGGACGAGCAGTACTTC. It encodes CASSLDEADEQYF.

As DNA, the CDR3 is TGTGCCTGGAGTCCAGACAGCCTCAATCAGCCCCAGCATTTT. It codes for CAWSPDSLNQPQHF. The V gene is TRBV30, the J gene TRBJ1-5, with a possible D match to TRBD1 (5 bases). The CDR3 loop spans 14 amino acids. Germline V gives CDR1 GTSNPN, CDR2 SVGIG (reference sequence). The V end was cut by 2 bases, the J end by 3 bases, with 11 bases between.